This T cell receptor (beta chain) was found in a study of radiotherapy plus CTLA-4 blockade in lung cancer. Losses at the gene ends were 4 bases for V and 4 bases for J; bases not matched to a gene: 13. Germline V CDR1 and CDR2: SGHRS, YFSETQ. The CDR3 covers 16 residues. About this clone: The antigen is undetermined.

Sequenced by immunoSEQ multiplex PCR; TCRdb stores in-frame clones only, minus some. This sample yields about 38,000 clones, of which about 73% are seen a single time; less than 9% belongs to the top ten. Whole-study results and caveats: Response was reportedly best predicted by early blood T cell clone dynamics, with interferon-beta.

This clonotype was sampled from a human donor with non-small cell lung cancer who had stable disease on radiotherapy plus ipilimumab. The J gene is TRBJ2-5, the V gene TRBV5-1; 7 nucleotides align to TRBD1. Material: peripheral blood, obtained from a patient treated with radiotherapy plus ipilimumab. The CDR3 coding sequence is TGCGCCAGCAGCCTAGGGATGACAGGGCAGGTAGAGACCCAGTACTTC. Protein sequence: CASSLGMTGQVETQYF.